A selection of T cell receptor beta chains follows, all from one sample in a study of technical replicates of blood from several donors. Data came from immunoSEQ multiplex PCR; TCRdb stores just in-frame clones and leaves some out. The sample holds approximately 70,000 clones, 80% to 95% seen once. The material sequenced was PBMCs. These receptors were obtained from a human donor in good health. Some clones in this sample may be carry-over from other donors' samples. CDR3s include the opening cysteine and the closing phenylalanine or tryptophan. D genes are given only for firm matches. Not all rows give a size; the values are once, few, many and, for expanded clones, a class.

V gene	J gene	clone size	D gene	CDR3 DNA	CDR3 protein
TRBV4-1	TRBJ1-5	NA	TRBD1	TGCGCCAGCAGCCGAAAGACAGGGGGCAATCAGCCCCAGCATTTT	CASSRKTGGNQPQHF
TRBV4-3	TRBJ2-1	NA	NA	TGCGCCAGCAGCCAAGATATCCCTTGGAGGGGTCCCTACAATGAGCAGTTCTTC	CASSQDIPWRGPYNEQFF
TRBV7-9	TRBJ2-7	NA	TRBD1	TGTGCCAGCAGCGCGACAGGGGGCGAGTACGAGCAGTACTTC	CASSATGGEYEQYF
TRBV6-5	TRBJ1-1	NA	TRBD1	TGTGCCAGCAGCCAACCTCGACAGGGTGAAAAAGCTTTCTTT	CASSQPRQGEKAFF
TRBV5-1	TRBJ1-1	NA	NA	TGCGCCAGCAGCCTATTGACAGAGAACACTGAAGCTTTCTTT	CASSLLTENTEAFF
TRBV11-2	TRBJ1-5	NA	NA	TGTGCCAGCAGCTTAATCTTCCCCCCCGCATACGAGGGAAATCAGCCCCAGCATTTT	CASSLIFPPAYEGNQPQHF
TRBV7-2	TRBJ2-2	NA	NA	TGTGCCAGCAGCTTAAGACAGGGTGGAGGGGGAAACACCGGGGAGCTGTTTTTT	CASSLRQGGGGNTGELFF
TRBV4-1	TRBJ1-4	NA	TRBD1	TGCGCCAGCAGCGCTGGGACAGTAAATGAAAAACTGTTTTTT	CASSAGTVNEKLFF
TRBV5-8	TRBJ1-3	NA	NA	TGTGCCAGCAGCCCTCTCGGGAACATAAACTCTGGAAACACCATATATTTT	CASSPLGNINSGNTIYF
TRBV5-4	TRBJ2-1	NA	TRBD2	TGTGCCAGATTACGAAATAGCGGGAGTCAAAAGTTCTTC	CARLRNSGSQKFF
TRBV6-1	TRBJ2-1	NA	TRBD2	TGTGCCAGCAGGACTAGCGGGGGGGCTCCGGAAGAGCAGTTCTTC	CASRTSGGAPEEQFF
TRBV10-3	TRBJ1-5	once	TRBD1	TGTGCCATCGGGGACAGGGAGAATCAGCCCCAGCATTTT	CAIGDRENQPQHF
TRBV13	TRBJ2-7	NA	NA	TGTGCCAGCAGCTTAGAAAATAGCTACGAGCAGTACTTC	CASSLENSYEQYF
TRBV28	TRBJ2-7	few	TRBD1	TGTGCCAGCAAACCTGGGGGACAGGGTTCCTACGAGCAGTACTTC	CASKPGGQGSYEQYF
TRBV2	TRBJ2-1	NA	NA	TGTGCCAGCGGAGGGAGGGGGTCCTACAATGAGCAGTTCTTC	CASGGRGSYNEQFF
TRBV19	TRBJ1-5	once	TRBD1	TGTGCCAGTAGTTACCGGGACAGGGACAATCAGCCCCAGCATTTT	CASSYRDRDNQPQHF
TRBV7-8	TRBJ2-3	NA	TRBD2	TGTGCCAGCAGCTCCTCACTAGCGGGGGACGTAGATACGCAGTATTTT	CASSSSLAGDVDTQYF
TRBV25-1	TRBJ2-7	NA	NA	TGTGCCAGCAGTGAATCTAGACGGGAGCAGTACTTC	CASSESRREQYF
TRBV2	TRBJ2-1	NA	TRBD2	TGTGCCAGCAGTGTTAGCGGGAGGGCCTTTAATGAGCAGTTCTTC	CASSVSGRAFNEQFF
TRBV9	TRBJ1-4	few	TRBD1	TGTGCCAGCAGTGGGACAGGGAGTGCGGAAAAACTGTTTTTT	CASSGTGSAEKLFF
TRBV6-1	TRBJ2-7	NA	NA	TGTGCCAGCAGTGAAAAGAGGGAAACCGGCGAGCAGTACTTC	CASSEKRETGEQYF
TRBV5-5	TRBJ2-1	NA	NA	TGTGCCAGCAGCTTGTTACAAAACAGTGGCAATGAGCAGTTCTTC	CASSLLQNSGNEQFF
TRBV25-1	TRBJ1-2	NA	NA	TGTGCCAGCAGTGAAGAGGGGAGGAGCTACACCTTC	CASSEEGRSYTF
TRBV5-1	TRBJ1-1	NA	NA	TGCGCCAGCAGCTTTACAACAGGGCGGGTGGCTGAAGCTTTCTTT	CASSFTTGRVAEAFF
TRBV5-8	TRBJ1-5	NA	NA	TGTGCCAGCAGCTTTTGGGGGGGGAGGGAAAATCAGCCCCAGCATTTT	CASSFWGGRENQPQHF
TRBV6-6	TRBJ2-1	NA	TRBD1	TGTGCCAGCAGTCCCATTGACAGGGCGAACAATGAGCAGTTCTTC	CASSPIDRANNEQFF
TRBV5-4	TRBJ1-3	NA	TRBD1	TGTGCCAGCAGCTTGGGGGGGACAGGGAGCTCTGGAAACACCATATATTTT	CASSLGGTGSSGNTIYF
TRBV29-1	TRBJ1-1	NA	NA	TGCAGCGGAATATATCAGGGTTTCACTGAAGCTTTCTTT	CSGIYQGFTEAFF
TRBV19	TRBJ1-3	NA	NA	TGTGCCAGTAGTAGAGAATTAACAGGGACCTCCTCTGGAAACACCATATATTTT	CASSRELTGTSSGNTIYF
TRBV4-3	TRBJ1-1	NA	TRBD1	TGCGCCAGCAGCCCTCAAGTGACAGGGGCTACTGAAGCTTTCTTT	CASSPQVTGATEAFF
TRBV4-3	TRBJ1-1	NA	TRBD1	TGCGCCAGCAGCCAAGGAAGACAGGGAGAGACTGAAGCTTTCTTT	CASSQGRQGETEAFF
TRBV2	TRBJ1-2	NA	NA	TGTGCCAGCAGGGTCGGTGGAGTTCCGGGCTACACCTTC	CASRVGGVPGYTF
TRBV5-6	TRBJ2-5	NA	NA	TGTGCCAGCAGCTTAAGCGCCCGGACAATTCAAGAGACCCAGTACTTC	CASSLSARTIQETQYF
TRBV12-5	TRBJ2-2	NA	NA	TGTGCTAGTGGTTTGGGAGGGACCGGGGAGCTGTTTTTT	CASGLGGTGELFF
TRBV2	TRBJ1-2	few	NA	TGTGCCAGCAGAACAGGGCCTGGGGTCTATGGCTACACCTTC	CASRTGPGVYGYTF
TRBV10-3	TRBJ1-1	NA	NA	TGTGCCATCAGTGCCCTTGTCGCGGGCCCGAACACTGAAGCTTTCTTT	CAISALVAGPNTEAFF
TRBV25-1	TRBJ1-2	NA	TRBD1	TGTGCCAGCAGTGGTTCGGACAGGGGGTCGGTCTATGGCTACACCTTC	CASSGSDRGSVYGYTF